This TCR beta chain is from a study of T cell repertoires in cytomegalovirus infection. Looking at the study overall: Through public TCR beta signatures, both CMV infection and matching HLA type were indicated.

The CDR3 extends over 15 amino acids. Deletions cut 6 bases from V and 0 bases from J, with 12 bases between. Germline assignment: CDR1 LNHDA and CDR2 SQIVND (reference sequence). TCRdb itself ran the reads through MiXCR, one entry per CDR3 protein. The sample holds 450,000 to 600,000 distinct CDR3 sequences, 10% to 12% seen once. The sequenced sample was PBMCs. This clonotype was sampled from a human donor in good health (CMV status not recorded). Some clones in this sample may be carry-over from other donors' samples. This chain uses TRBV19 with TRBJ2-1, with a tentative D call TRBD2 (6 bases). The CDR3 reads CASRGDFSSYNEQFF. The CDR3 coding sequence is TGTGCCAGTAGGGGGGACTTCAGCTCCTACAATGAGCAGTTCTTC.